The 3 T cell receptor beta chains given below trace back to one sample, sequenced in a study of monozygotic twins with inflammatory bowel disease. TCRdb re-called the 5' RACE reads and gives one entry per CDR3 protein, without DNA. Here the sample table reports 400,000 to 500,000 distinct CDR3 sequences. Sequencing input: blood. The receptors stem from a human donor with ulcerative colitis or Crohn's disease, or a healthy co-twin of an affected twin (not recorded which).

V and J are TRBV7-8 and TRBJ2-2. This CDR3 is built from 15 residues. CDR1 and CDR2 (germline): SGHVS, FQNEAQ. CDR3 amino acids: CASSSSVNHPGELFF.

V gene TRBV18 combines with J gene TRBJ2-1; no DNA is available, so the TRBD1 call from TCRdb remains unchecked. Looked up from germline, CDR1 is KGHSH and CDR2 is LQKENI. The CDR3 extends over 18 amino acids. This CDR3 is CASSQASPVQGAYNEQFF.

The genes are TRBV5-1 and TRBJ1-3; TCRdb's assignment of TRBD1 cannot be checked, as there is no DNA. Germline CDR1 and CDR2: SGHRS and YFSETQ. The CDR3 runs 16 residues. The CDR3 region is CASSPAGGDSGNTIYF.